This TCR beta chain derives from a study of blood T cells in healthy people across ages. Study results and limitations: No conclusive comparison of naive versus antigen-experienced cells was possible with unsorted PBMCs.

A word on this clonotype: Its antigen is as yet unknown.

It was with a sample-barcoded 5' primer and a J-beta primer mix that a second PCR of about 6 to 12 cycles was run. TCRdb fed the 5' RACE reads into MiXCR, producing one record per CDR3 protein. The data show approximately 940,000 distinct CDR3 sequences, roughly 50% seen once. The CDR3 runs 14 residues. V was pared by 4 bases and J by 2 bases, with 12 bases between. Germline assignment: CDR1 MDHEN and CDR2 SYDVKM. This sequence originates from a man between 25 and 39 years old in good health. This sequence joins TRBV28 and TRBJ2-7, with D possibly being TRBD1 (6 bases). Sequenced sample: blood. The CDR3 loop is CASSSGVRAYEQYF. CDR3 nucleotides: TGTGCCAGCAGTTCAGGGGTAAGGGCCTACGAGCAGTACTTC.